Detailed here is one T cell receptor (beta chain). The data were produced by immunoSEQ multiplex PCR, yet TCRdb's version contains in-frame clones alone and is incomplete. The sample shows about 120,000 clones, 85% to 95% of them seen only once. These data originate in a study of control samples from healthy donors and cancer patients. This CDR3 is built from 14 residues. CDR1 is GTSNPN and CDR2 is SVGIG in the germline V gene (reference sequence). With V trimmed by 1 base and J by 4 bases, 3 bases remained unmatched. V usage is TRBV30 and J usage is TRBJ2-1; 8 bases fit TRBD2. Sequencing was performed on PBMCs. This receptor was taken from a man older than 75 with head and neck cancer. The CDR3 region is CAWSGAGAYNEQFF. Here the CDR3 DNA reads TGTGCCTGGAGTGGAGCGGGGGCATACAATGAGCAGTTCTTC.